The clone carrying this T cell receptor beta chain occurred many times. Its antigen is as yet unknown. Unsorted libraries were prepared from 2 million PBMCs that had been stored at -80 C. As for the cDNA, it was generated by 5'RACE with 10-nucleotide random UMIs. The authors obtained over 180 million TCR-beta sequences from 15-18 subjects per sequencing run. MiXCR, applied by TCRdb to the 5' RACE reads, yields one record per CDR3 protein. The sample contains nearly 60,000 distinct CDR3 sequences, 3% to 4.5% of which appear only once. The entry originates in a study of neurological immune-mediated disorders. Points from the study as a whole: In HTLV-1-associated myelopathy, TCR clonal expansion was greatest, whereas multiple sclerosis had the least, falling below healthy controls.

The CDR3 totals 16 residues. Sequenced input: PBMCs. The source of this sequence is a woman in her 30s with multiple sclerosis. The chain carries TRBV21-1 and TRBJ2-1; the table assigns TRBD2, which was not confirmed against the DNA. TRBV21-1 is an annotated pseudogene. The CDR3 protein is CASSLGRTSGYNEQFF. The CDR3 DNA follows: TGTGCCAGCAGCCTGGGACGAACTAGCGGTTACAATGAGCAGTTCTTC.